The present T cell receptor (beta chain) was sequenced within a study of blood T cell repertoires in COVID-19. Germline CDR1 reads LGHNA; CDR2 reads YNFKEQ. Trimming left V 1 base short and J 8 bases short, with 14 bases between. There are 15 residues in the CDR3. Repertoires were generated with immunoSEQ multiplex PCR, while TCRdb's copy carries only in-frame clones and drops some. The table shows 210,000 or so clones, with 75% to 90% occurring only once. Material: peripheral blood. V is TRBV4-2 and J is TRBJ1-4, with a possible D match to TRBD1 (6 bases). The receptor comes from a man younger than 40 with COVID-19, enrolled during active disease. The DNA of the CDR3 is TGTGCCAGCAGCCAAGTAGAGGCAGGGGAGGAAAAACTGTTTTTT. This codes for CASSQVEAGEEKLFF.